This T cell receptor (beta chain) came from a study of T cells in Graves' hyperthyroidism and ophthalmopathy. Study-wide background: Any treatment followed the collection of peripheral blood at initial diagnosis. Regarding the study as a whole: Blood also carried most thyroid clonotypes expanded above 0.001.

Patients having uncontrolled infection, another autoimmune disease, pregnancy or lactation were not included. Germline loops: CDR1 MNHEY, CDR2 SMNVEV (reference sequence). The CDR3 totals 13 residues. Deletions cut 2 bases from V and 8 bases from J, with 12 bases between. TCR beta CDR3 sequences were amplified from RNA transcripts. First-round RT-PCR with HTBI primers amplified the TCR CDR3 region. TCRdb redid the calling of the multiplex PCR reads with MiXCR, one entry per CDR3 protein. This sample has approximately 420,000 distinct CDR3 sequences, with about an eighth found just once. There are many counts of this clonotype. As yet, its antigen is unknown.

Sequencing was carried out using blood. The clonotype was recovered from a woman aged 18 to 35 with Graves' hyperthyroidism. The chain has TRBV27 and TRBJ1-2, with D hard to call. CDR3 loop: CASSLGRMWGYTF. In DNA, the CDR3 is TGTGCCAGCAGTTTAGGCAGGATGTGGGGCTACACCTTC.